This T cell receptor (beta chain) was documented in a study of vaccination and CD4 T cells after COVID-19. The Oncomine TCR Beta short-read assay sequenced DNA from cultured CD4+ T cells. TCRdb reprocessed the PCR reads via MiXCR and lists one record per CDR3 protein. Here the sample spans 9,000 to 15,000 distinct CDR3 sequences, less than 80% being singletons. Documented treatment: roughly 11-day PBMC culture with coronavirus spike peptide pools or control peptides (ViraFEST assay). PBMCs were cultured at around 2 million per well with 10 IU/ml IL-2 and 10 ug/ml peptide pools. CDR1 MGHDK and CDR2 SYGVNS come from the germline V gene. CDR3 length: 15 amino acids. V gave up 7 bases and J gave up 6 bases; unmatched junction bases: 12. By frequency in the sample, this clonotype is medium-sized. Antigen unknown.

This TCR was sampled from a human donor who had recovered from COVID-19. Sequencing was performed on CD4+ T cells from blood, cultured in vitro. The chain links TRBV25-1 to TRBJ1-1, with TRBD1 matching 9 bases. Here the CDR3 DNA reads TGTGCCAGCACCCTCCCGGGACGGGACAGGGCTGAAGCTTTCTTT. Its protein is CASTLPGRDRAEAFF.